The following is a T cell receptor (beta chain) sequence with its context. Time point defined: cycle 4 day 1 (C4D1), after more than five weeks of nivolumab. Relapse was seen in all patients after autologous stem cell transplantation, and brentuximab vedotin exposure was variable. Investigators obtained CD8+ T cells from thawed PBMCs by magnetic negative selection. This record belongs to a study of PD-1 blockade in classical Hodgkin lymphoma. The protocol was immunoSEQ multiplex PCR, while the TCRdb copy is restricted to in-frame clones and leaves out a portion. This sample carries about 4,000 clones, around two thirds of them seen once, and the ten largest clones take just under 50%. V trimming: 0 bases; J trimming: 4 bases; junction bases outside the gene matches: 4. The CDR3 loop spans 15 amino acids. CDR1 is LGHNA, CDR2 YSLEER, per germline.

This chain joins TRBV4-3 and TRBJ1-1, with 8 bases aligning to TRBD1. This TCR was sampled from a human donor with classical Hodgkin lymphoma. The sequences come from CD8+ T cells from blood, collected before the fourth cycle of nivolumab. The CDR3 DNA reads TGCGCCAGCAGCCAAGAAGGACAGGGTCGCACTGAAGCTTTCTTT. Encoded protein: CASSQEGQGRTEAFF.